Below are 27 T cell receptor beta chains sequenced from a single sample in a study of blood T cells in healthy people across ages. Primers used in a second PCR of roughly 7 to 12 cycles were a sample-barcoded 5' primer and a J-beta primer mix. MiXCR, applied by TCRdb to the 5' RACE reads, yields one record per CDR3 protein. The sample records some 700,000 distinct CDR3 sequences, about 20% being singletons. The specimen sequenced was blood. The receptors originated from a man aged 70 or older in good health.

CDR3 amino acids: CASSTGGGWDTQYF. In nucleotides, the CDR3 is TGTGCCAGTTCTACGGGAGGGGGTTGGGATACGCAGTATTTT. The rearrangement uses TRBV6-1 and TRBJ2-3; 8 bases line up with TRBD2. The junction had 11 bases not matched to a gene; V was cut back by 9 bases and J by 6 bases. The CDR3 has 14 amino acids. The germline V gene has CDR1 MNHNS and CDR2 SASEGT.

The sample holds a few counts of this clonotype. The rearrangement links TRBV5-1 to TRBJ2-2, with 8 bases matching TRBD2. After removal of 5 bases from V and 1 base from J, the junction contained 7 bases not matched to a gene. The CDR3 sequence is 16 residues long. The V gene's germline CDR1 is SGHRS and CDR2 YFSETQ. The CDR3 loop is CASRPTGTRNTGELFF. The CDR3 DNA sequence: TGCGCCAGCAGACCCACCGGGACTAGGAACACCGGGGAGCTGTTTTTT.

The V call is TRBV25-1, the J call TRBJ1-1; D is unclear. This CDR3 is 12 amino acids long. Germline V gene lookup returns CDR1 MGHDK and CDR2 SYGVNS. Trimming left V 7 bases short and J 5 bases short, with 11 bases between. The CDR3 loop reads CASTRWGTEAFF. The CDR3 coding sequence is TGTGCCAGCACCAGATGGGGTACTGAAGCTTTCTTT.

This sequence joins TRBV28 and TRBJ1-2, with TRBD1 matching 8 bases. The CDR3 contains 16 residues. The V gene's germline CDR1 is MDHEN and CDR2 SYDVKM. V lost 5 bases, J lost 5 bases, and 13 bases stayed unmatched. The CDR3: CASSTRSQGVRYGYTF. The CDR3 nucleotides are TGTGCCAGCAGTACCCGGTCACAGGGGGTTAGATATGGCTACACCTTC.

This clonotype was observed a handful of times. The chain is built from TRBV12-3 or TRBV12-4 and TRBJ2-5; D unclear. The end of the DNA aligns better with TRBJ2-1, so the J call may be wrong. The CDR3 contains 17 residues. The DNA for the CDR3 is TGTGCCAGCCGCCCCCCATGGCTAGGTTCGACTGTCAATGAGCAGTTCTTC. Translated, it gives CASRPPWLGSTVNEQFF.

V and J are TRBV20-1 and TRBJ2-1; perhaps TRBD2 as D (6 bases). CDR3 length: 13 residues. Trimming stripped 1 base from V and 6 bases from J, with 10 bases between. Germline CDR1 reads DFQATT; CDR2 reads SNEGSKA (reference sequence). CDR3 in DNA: TGCAGTGCTAGAGGCGGCGGGACCAATGAGCAGTTCTTC. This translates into CSARGGGTNEQFF.

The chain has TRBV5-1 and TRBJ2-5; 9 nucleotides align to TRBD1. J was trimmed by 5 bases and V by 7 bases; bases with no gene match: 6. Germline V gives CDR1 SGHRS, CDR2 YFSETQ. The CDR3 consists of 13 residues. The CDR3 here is CASGGQGLETQYF. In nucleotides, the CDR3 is TGCGCCAGCGGCGGACAGGGGTTGGAGACCCAGTACTTC.

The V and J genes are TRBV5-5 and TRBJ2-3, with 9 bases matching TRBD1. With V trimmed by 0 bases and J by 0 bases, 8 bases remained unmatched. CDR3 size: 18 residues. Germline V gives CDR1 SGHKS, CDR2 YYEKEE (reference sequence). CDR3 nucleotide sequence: TGTGCCAGCAGCTTGGAGGGGACAGGGACCCCCAGCACAGATACGCAGTATTTT. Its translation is CASSLEGTGTPSTDTQYF.

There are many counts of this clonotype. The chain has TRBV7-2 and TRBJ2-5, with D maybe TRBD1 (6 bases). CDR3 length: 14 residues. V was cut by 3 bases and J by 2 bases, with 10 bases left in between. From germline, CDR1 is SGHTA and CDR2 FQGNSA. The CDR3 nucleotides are TGTGCCAGCAGCTTTACTACAGGGCAAGAGACCCAGTACTTC. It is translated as CASSFTTGQETQYF.

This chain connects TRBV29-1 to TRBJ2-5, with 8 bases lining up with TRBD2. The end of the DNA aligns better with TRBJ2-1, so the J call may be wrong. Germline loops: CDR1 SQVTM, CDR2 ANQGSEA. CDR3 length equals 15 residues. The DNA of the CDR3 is TGCAGCGCGGGTAGCGGGGTCTCTACTGCTGGTGAGCAGTTCTTC. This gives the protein CSAGSGVSTAGEQFF.

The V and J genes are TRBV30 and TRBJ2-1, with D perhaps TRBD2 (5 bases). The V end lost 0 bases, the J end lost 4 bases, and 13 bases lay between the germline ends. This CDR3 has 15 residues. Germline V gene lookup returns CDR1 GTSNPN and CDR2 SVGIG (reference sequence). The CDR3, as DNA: TGTGCCTGGAGTGTAGAAGAGGCGGGTTACAATGAGCAGTTCTTC. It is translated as CAWSVEEAGYNEQFF.

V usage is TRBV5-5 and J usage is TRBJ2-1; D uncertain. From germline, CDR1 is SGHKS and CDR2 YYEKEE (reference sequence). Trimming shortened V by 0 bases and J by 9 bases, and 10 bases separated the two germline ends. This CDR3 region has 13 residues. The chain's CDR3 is CASSLVLDGEQFF. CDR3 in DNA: TGTGCCAGCAGCTTGGTTCTGGATGGTGAGCAGTTCTTC. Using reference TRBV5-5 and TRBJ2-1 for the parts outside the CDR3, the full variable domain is DAGVTQSPTHLIKTRGQQVTLRCSPISGHKSVSWYQQVLGQGPQFIFQYYEKEERGRGNFPDRFSARQFPNYSSELNVNALLLGDSALYLCASSLVLDGEQFFGPGTRLTVL.

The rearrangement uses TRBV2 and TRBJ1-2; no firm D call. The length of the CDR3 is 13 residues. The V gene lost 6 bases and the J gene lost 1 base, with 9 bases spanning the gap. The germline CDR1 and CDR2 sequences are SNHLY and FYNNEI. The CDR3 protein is CASREQSNYGYTF. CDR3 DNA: TGTGCCAGCAGGGAACAAAGTAACTATGGCTACACCTTC.

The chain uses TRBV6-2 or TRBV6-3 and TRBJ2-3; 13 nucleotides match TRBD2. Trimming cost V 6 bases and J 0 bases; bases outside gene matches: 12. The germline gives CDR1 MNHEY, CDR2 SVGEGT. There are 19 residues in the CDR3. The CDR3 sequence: CASSDRTSGRRASTDTQYF. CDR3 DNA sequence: TGTGCCAGCAGCGATCGGACTAGCGGGAGAAGAGCGAGCACAGATACGCAGTATTTT.

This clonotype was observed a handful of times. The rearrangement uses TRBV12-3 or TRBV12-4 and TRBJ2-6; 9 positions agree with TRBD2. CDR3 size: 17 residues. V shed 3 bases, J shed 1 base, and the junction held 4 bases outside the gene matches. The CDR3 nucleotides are TGTGCCAGCAGTTTTGTAGCGGGAGTGTCTGGGGCCAACGTCCTGACTTTC. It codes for CASSFVAGVSGANVLTF.

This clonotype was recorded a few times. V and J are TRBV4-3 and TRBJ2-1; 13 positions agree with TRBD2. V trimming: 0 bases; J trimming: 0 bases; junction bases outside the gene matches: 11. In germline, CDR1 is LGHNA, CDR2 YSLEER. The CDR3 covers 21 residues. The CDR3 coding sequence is TGCGCCAGCAGCCAAGACGCGGGACTAGCGGGACGACCGAGCTCCTACAATGAGCAGTTCTTC. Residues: CASSQDAGLAGRPSSYNEQFF.

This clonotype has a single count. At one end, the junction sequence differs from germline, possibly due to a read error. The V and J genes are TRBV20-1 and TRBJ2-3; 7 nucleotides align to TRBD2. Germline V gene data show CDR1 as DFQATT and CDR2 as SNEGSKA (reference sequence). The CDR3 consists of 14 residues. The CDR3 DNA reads TGCAGTGCTAGAGTTTTAATCGCGGGAGATATGCAGTATTTT. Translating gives CSARVLIAGDMQYF.

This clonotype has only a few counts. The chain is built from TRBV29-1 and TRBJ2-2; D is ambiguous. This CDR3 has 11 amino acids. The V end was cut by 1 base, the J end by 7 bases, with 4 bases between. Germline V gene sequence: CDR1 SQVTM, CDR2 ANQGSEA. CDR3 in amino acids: CSVEALGELFF. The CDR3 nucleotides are TGCAGCGTTGAAGCGCTCGGGGAGCTGTTTTTT.

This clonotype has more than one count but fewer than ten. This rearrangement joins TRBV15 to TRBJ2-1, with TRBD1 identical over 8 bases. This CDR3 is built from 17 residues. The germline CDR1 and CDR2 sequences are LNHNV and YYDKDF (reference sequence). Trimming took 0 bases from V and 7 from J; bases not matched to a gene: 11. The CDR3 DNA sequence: TGTGCCACCAGCAGAGAAGTAAGGACAGGGTGGAGAAATGAGCAGTTCTTC. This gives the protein CATSREVRTGWRNEQFF.

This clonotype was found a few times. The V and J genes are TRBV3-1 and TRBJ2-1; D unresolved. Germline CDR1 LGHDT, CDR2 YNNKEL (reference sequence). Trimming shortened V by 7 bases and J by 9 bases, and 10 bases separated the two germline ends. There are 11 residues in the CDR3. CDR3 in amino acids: CASTNFGEQFF. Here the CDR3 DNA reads TGTGCCAGCACCAACTTTGGTGAGCAGTTCTTC.

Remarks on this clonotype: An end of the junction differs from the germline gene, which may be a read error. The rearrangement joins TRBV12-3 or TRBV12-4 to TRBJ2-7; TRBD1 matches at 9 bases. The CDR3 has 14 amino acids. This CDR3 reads CASRTGGSSYEQHF. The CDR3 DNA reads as TGTGCCAGCAGGACAGGGGGGAGCTCCTACGAGCAGCACTTC.

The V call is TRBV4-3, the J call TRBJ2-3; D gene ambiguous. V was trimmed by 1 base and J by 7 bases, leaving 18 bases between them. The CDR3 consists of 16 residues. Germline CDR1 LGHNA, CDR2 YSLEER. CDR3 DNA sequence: TGCGCCAGCAGCCAAGGCCTCATAAATCCCCCCTATACGCAGTATTTT. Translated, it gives CASSQGLINPPYTQYF.

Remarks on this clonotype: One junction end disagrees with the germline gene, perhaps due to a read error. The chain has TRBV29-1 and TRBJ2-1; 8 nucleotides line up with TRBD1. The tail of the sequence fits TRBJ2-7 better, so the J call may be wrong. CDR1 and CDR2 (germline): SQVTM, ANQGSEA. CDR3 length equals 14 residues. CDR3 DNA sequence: TGCAGCGTTGCAAGGACAGGGAGCTCCTACAAGCAGTACTTC. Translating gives CSVARTGSSYKQYF.

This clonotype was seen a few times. The CDR3, as DNA: TGCGCCAGCAGCACCTCGGGACAGCTGTTTTTT. It specifies CASSTSGQLFF. The chain employs TRBV4-1 and TRBJ1-4; 7 nucleotides match TRBD1. This CDR3 region has 11 residues. V shed 5 bases, J shed 14 bases, and the junction held 5 bases outside the gene matches. Per the germline V gene, CDR1 is MGHRA and CDR2 is YSYEKL.

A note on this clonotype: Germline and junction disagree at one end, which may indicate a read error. CDR3 coding DNA: TGCGCCAGCAGACAAGCTTTCTCCGAGGGACTAGCGGGGCTGTCTGAGCAGTTCTTC. Translating it yields CASRQAFSEGLAGLSEQFF. The J gene is TRBJ2-1, the V gene TRBV4-1; 13 bases align to TRBD2. From germline, CDR1 is MGHRA and CDR2 YSYEKL. This CDR3 has 19 amino acids.

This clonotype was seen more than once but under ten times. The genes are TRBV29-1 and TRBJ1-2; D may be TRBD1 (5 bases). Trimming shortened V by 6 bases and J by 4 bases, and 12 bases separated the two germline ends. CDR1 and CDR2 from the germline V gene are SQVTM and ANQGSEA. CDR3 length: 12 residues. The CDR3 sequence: CSVHIRGYGYTF. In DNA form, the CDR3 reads TGCAGCGTCCACATTAGGGGCTATGGCTACACCTTC.

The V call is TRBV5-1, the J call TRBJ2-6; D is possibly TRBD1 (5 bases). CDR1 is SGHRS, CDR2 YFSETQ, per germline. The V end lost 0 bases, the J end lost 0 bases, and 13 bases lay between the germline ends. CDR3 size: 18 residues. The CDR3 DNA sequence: TGCGCCAGCAGCTTGGGAGACAGTGGATTCTCTGGGGCCAACGTCCTGACTTTC. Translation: CASSLGDSGFSGANVLTF.